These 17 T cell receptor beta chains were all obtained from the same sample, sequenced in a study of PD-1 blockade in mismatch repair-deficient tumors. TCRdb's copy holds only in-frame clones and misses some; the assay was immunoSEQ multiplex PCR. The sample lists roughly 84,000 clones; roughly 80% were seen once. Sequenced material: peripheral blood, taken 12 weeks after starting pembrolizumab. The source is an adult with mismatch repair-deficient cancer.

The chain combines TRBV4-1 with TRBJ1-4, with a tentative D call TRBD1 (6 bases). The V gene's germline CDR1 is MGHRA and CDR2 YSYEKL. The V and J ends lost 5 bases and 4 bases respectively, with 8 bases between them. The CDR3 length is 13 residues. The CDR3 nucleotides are TGCGCCAGCAGCTGGACAGTTAATGAAAAACTGTTTTTT. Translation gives CASSWTVNEKLFF.

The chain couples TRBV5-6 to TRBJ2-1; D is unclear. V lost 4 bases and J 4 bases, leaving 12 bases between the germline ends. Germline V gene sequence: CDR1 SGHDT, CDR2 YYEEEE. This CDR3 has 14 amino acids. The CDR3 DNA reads TGTGCCAGCAGCACCAAGTCCGTTTACAATGAGCAGTTCTTC. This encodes CASSTKSVYNEQFF.

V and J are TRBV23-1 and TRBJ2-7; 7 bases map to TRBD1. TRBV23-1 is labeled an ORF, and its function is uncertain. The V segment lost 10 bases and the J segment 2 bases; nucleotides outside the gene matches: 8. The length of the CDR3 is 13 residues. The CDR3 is CATPRGSTYEQYF. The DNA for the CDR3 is TGCGCCACCCCCAGGGGGTCCACCTACGAGCAGTACTTC.

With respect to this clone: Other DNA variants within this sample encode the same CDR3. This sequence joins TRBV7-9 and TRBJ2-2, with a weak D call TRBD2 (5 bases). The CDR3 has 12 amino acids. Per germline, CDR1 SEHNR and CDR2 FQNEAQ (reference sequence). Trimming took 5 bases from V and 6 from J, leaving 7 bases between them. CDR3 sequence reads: CASSLGAGELFF. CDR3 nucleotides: TGTGCCAGCAGCCTCGGGGCCGGGGAGCTGTTTTTT.

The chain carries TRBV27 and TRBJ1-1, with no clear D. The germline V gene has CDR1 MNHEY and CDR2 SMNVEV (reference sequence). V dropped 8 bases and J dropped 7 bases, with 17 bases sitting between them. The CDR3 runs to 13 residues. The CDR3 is CASQMIGRNEAFF. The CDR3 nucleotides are TGTGCCAGCCAAATGATAGGGAGGAATGAAGCTTTCTTT.

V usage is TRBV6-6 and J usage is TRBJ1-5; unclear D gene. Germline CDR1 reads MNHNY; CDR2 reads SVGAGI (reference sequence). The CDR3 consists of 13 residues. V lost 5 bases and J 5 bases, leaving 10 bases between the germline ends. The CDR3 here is CASSQVPDQPQHF. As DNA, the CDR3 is TGTGCCAGCAGTCAGGTTCCCGATCAGCCCCAGCATTTT.

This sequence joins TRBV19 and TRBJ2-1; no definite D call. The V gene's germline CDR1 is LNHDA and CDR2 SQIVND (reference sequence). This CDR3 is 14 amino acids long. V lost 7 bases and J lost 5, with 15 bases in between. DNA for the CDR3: TGTGCCAGTAAAGTTTTGGGTACCCACAATGAGCAGTTCTTC. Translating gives CASKVLGTHNEQFF.

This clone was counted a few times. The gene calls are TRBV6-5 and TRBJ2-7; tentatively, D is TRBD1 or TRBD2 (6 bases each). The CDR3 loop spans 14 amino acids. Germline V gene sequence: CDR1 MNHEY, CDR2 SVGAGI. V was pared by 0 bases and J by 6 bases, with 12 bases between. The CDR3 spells CASSYSKGGREQYF. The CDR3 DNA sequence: TGTGCCAGCAGTTACTCCAAGGGGGGCCGCGAGCAGTACTTC.

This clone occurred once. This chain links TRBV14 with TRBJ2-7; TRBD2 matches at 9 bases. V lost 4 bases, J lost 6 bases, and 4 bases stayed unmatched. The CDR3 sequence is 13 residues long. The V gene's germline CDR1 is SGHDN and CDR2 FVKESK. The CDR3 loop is CASSLAGVGEQYF. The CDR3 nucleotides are TGTGCCAGCAGCCTAGCGGGAGTTGGCGAGCAGTACTTC. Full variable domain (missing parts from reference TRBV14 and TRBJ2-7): EAGVTQFPSHSVIEKGQTVTLRCDPISGHDNLYWYRRVMGKEIKFLLHFVKESKQDESGMPNNRFLAERTGGTYSTLKVQPAELEDSGVYFCASSLAGVGEQYFGPGTRLTVT.

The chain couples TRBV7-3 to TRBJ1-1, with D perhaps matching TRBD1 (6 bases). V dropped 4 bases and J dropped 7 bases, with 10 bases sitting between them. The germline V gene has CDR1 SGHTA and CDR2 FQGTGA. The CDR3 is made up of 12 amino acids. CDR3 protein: CASSSDRSEAFF. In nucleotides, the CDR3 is TGTGCCAGCAGCTCCGACAGGAGTGAAGCTTTCTTT.

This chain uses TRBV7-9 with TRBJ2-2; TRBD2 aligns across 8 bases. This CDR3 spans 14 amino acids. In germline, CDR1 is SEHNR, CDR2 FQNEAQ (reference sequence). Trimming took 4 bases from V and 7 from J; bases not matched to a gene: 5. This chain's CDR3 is CASSSGTSNGELFF. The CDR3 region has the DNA TGTGCCAGCAGCTCCGGGACTAGTAACGGGGAGCTGTTTTTT.

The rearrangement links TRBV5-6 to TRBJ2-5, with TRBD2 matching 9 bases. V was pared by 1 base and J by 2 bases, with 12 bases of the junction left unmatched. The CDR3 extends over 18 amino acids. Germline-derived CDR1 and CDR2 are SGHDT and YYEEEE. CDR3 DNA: TGTGCCAGCAGCTTGAGGCAATGGGCTAGCGGGATACAAGAGACCCAGTACTTC. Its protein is CASSLRQWASGIQETQYF. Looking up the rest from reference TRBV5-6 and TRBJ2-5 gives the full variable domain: DAGVTQSPTHLIKTRGQQVTLRCSPKSGHDTVSWYQQALGQGPQFIFQYYEEEERQRGNFPDRFSGHQFPNYSSELNVNALLLGDSALYLCASSLRQWASGIQETQYFGPGTRLLVL.

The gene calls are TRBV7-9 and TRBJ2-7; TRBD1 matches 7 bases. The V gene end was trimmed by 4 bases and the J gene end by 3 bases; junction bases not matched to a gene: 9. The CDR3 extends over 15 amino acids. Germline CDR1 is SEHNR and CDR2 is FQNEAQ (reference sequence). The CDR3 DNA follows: TGTGCCAGCAGCTCTCCCCTCGGGACAGACTACGAGCAGTACTTC. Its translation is CASSSPLGTDYEQYF.

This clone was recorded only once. The CDR3 DNA is TGCAGCGTTTTAGCGGGAGGAGAGACCCAGTACTTC. It is translated as CSVLAGGETQYF. The J gene is TRBJ2-5, the V gene TRBV29-1, with TRBD2 matching 10 bases. CDR1 is SQVTM, CDR2 ANQGSEA, per germline. The CDR3 has 12 residues. With 5 bases clipped from V and 4 bases from J, the junction kept 1 base outside the gene matches.

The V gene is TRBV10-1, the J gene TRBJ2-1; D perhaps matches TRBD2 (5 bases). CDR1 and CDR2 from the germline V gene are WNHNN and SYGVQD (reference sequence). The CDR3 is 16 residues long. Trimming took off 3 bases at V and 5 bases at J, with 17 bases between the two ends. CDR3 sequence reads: CASSDNAGEKNNEQFF. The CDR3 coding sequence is TGCGCCAGCAGTGACAACGCGGGCGAAAAAAACAATGAGCAGTTCTTC.

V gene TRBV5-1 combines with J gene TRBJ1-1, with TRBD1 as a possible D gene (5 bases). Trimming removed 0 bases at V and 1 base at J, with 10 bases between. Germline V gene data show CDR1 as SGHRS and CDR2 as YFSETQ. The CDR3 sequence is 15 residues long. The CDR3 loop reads CASSLGDGGNTEAFF. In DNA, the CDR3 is TGCGCCAGCAGCTTGGGCGACGGGGGGAACACTGAAGCTTTCTTT.

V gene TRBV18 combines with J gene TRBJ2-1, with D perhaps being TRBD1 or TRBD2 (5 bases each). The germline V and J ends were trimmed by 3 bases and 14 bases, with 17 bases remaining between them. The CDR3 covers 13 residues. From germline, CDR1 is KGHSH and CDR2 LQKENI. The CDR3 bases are TGTGCCAGCTCACCCACTGTCGGGGCGGGCGAGTTCTTC. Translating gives CASSPTVGAGEFF. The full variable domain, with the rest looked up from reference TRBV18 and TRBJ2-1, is NAGVMQNPRHLVRRRGQEARLRCSPMKGHSHVYWYRQLPEEGLKFMVYLQKENIIDESGMPKERFSAEFPKEGPSILRIQQVVRGDSAAYFCASSPTVGAGEFFGPGTRLTVL.